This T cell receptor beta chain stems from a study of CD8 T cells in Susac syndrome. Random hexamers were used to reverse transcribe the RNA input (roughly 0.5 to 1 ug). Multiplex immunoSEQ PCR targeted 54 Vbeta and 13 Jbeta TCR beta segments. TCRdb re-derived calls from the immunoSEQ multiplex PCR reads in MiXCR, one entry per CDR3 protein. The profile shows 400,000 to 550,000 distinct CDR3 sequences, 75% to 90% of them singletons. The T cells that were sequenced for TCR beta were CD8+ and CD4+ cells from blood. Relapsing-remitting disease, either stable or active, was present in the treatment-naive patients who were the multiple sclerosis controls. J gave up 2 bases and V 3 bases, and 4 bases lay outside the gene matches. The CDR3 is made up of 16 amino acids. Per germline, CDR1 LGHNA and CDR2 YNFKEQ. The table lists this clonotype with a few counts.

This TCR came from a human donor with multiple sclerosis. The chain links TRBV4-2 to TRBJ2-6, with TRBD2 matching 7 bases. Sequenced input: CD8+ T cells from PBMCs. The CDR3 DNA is TGTGCCAGCAGCCAGCGGGGGAGGCCTGGGGCCAACGTCCTGACTTTC. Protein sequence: CASSQRGRPGANVLTF.